This T cell receptor (beta chain) was identified during a study of ipilimumab plus nivolumab after autologous stem cell transplantation. Study-level findings and limits: The authors say TCR, Treg and microbiome findings warrant further study.

To note about this clone: The antigen is unknown.

Profiling relied on immunoSEQ multiplex PCR, and the TCRdb table lists in-frame clones only, not all of them. The table includes roughly 17,000 clones, more than 60% detected once. Trimming took 1 base from V and 6 from J, leaving 10 bases between them. Germline V gene lookup returns CDR1 SGHRS and CDR2 YFSETQ. The CDR3 is 13 amino acids. Starting 14 to 28 days after autologous transplant, ipilimumab 1 mg/kg was given. Patients got 3 mg/kg IV nivolumab weeks 1, 4, 7, 10, then biweekly through week 26. The specimen was PBMCs, collected in a trial of ipilimumab plus nivolumab as post-transplant consolidation. The receptor was isolated from a male donor with diffuse large B-cell lymphoma. The chain has TRBV5-1 and TRBJ1-1; D unresolved. CDR3 amino acids: CASSLTAFSEAFF. CDR3 nucleotide sequence: TGCGCCAGCAGCTTGACCGCATTCTCTGAAGCTTTCTTT.